These 30 T cell receptor beta chains came from one sample sequenced in a study of OX40 agonist ivuxolimab in advanced cancers. Profiling relied on immunoSEQ multiplex PCR, and the TCRdb table lists in-frame clones only, not all of them. The data contain around 55,000 clones, roughly nine tenths of them singletons. This material consisted of CD4+ or CD8+ T cells sorted from blood, taken in a trial of the OX40 agonist ivuxolimab. The receptor set was obtained from an adult with an advanced solid tumor such as melanoma, head and neck, liver or kidney cancer.

By share, this clone ranks as medium-sized. The chain is built from TRBV6-1 and TRBJ2-3, with TRBD2 identical over 10 bases. CDR1 is MNHNS, CDR2 SASEGT, per germline. The trim removed 3 bases at V and 4 bases at J, leaving 4 bases unmatched. The CDR3 consists of 15 residues. CDR3 nucleotide sequence: TGTGCCAGCAGTGAGGCTAGCGGGAGTCCAGATACGCAGTATTTT. Translation gives CASSEASGSPDTQYF.

As for this clone: Other nucleotide sequences from this sample produce the same CDR3. The chain links TRBV7-9 to TRBJ1-5; no clear D. The ends were cut back, 9 bases at V and 6 bases at J, with 12 bases in the middle. The CDR3 spans 12 residues. CDR1 and CDR2 from the germline V gene are SEHNR and FQNEAQ (reference sequence). The CDR3 nucleotides are TGTGCCAGTTCCCTTGGAGGTCAGCCCCAGCATTTT. Translation: CASSLGGQPQHF.

This clone was seen only once. The gene calls are TRBV13 and TRBJ2-1; TRBD2 aligns across 8 bases. Germline V CDR1 and CDR2: PRHDT, FYEKMQ (reference sequence). CDR3 length: 15 residues. Germline trimming cut 2 bases from V and 2 bases from J; bases unmatched to any gene: 2. The CDR3 loop reads CASSLSGSTYNEQFF. In nucleotides, the CDR3 is TGTGCCAGCAGCTTAAGCGGGAGCACCTACAATGAGCAGTTCTTC.

The chain has TRBV12-2 and TRBJ1-6; the table assigns TRBD1, which was not confirmed against the DNA. TRBV12-2 is shown as a pseudogene. This CDR3 spans 15 amino acids. As DNA, the CDR3 is TGTGCAAGTCGCTTGCAGGGGGCCCGACAGTTACCCCTCCACTTT. Protein sequence: CASRLQGARQLPLHF.

This rearrangement joins TRBV19 to TRBJ1-5; no clear D. The CDR3 is 13 amino acids. Trimming shortened V by 7 bases and J by 3 bases, and 10 bases separated the two germline ends. Germline values: CDR1 LNHDA, CDR2 SQIVND (reference sequence). The CDR3 loop reads CASTPRFNQPQHF. The CDR3 DNA reads as TGTGCCAGTACCCCGAGGTTCAATCAGCCCCAGCATTTT.

V gene TRBV5-1 combines with J gene TRBJ1-2; tentatively, D is TRBD1 (5 bases). V dropped 4 bases and J dropped 4 bases, with 14 bases sitting between them. The CDR3 contains 14 residues. CDR1 is SGHRS, CDR2 YFSETQ, per germline. This chain's CDR3 is CASSQGTVAYGYTF. CDR3 nucleotide sequence: TGCGCCAGCAGCCAGGGAACAGTCGCCTATGGCTACACCTTC.

V usage is TRBV19 and J usage is TRBJ1-2; 10 nucleotides match TRBD1. Trimming removed 3 bases from V and 6 bases from J; junction bases left unmatched: 1. Germline CDR1 reads LNHDA; CDR2 reads SQIVND (reference sequence). CDR3 length: 13 residues. The CDR3 is CASSIGQGDGYTF. CDR3 DNA: TGTGCCAGTAGTATCGGACAGGGGGATGGCTACACCTTC.

This clone was detected only a few times. The junction departs from the called germline gene at one end, perhaps through a read error. J is TRBJ2-4 and V is TRBV28; D may be TRBD1 or TRBD2 (5 bases each). The CDR3 loop spans 13 amino acids. The germline gives CDR1 MDHEN, CDR2 SYDVKM. The CDR3 loop is CASRRLTGTDFFF. The CDR3 DNA sequence: TGTGCCAGCCGTCGGTTGACCGGGACCGACTTTTTCTTC.

The J gene is TRBJ2-1, the V gene TRBV5-1; D remains ambiguous. The V end lost 6 bases, the J end lost 9 bases, and 13 bases lay between the germline ends. Germline CDR1 reads SGHRS; CDR2 reads YFSETQ. The CDR3 sequence is 12 residues long. The chain's CDR3 is CASINGFGEQFF. CDR3 nucleotide sequence: TGCGCCAGCATCAACGGTTTCGGTGAGCAGTTCTTC. Filled out from reference TRBV5-1 and TRBJ2-1, the complete variable domain reads KAGVTQTPRYLIKTRGQQVTLSCSPISGHRSVSWYQQTPGQGLQFLFEYFSETQRNKGNFPGRFSGRQFSNSRSEMNVSTLELGDSALYLCASINGFGEQFFGPGTRLTVL.

V and J are TRBV27 and TRBJ1-1, with D possibly TRBD1 on 6 matching bases. The CDR3 extends over 14 amino acids. Germline V gives CDR1 MNHEY, CDR2 SMNVEV (reference sequence). The ends were cut back, 3 bases at V and 8 bases at J, with 16 bases in the middle. DNA for the CDR3: TGTGCCAGCAGTTTTGGCTTGGGGGCAACGGAAGCTTTCTTT. It is translated as CASSFGLGATEAFF.

The chain recombines TRBV19 with TRBJ2-3; 10 nucleotides align to TRBD1. CDR1 LNHDA and CDR2 SQIVND come from the germline V gene (reference sequence). The CDR3 loop spans 18 amino acids. With 7 bases clipped from V and 6 bases from J, the junction kept 19 bases outside the gene matches. The CDR3 reads CASIPHPRDRGNSDTQYF. The CDR3, as DNA: TGTGCCAGTATCCCCCACCCCCGGGACAGGGGAAATTCTGATACGCAGTATTTT.

The rearrangement joins TRBV13 to TRBJ2-1; 12 bases match TRBD2. V lost 6 bases and J lost 9; bases outside the gene matches: 12. Germline values: CDR1 PRHDT, CDR2 FYEKMQ (reference sequence). CDR3 length equals 16 residues. The CDR3 DNA is TGTGCCAGCAGAGGGGCTAGCGGGAGGGAAGGTGGTGAGCAGTTCTTC. Its protein is CASRGASGREGGEQFF.

This rearrangement joins TRBV4-1 to TRBJ2-2, with D possibly being TRBD1 (6 bases). The CDR3 is made up of 16 amino acids. The V gene's germline CDR1 is MGHRA and CDR2 YSYEKL. Trimming removed 1 base at V and 2 bases at J, with 11 bases between. CDR3 region: CASSQVSGTNTGELFF. The CDR3 DNA sequence: TGCGCCAGCAGCCAAGTGTCCGGGACAAACACCGGGGAGCTGTTTTTT.

The rearrangement joins TRBV7-8 to TRBJ1-4, with D hard to call. Trimming stripped 5 bases from V and 3 bases from J, with 13 bases between. Germline values: CDR1 SGHVS, CDR2 FQNEAQ. This CDR3 has 15 residues. CDR3 coding DNA: TGTGCCAGCAGCCCTACAGTAGGGTCTAATGAAAAACTGTTTTTT. It codes for CASSPTVGSNEKLFF.

The chain recombines TRBV11-2 with TRBJ2-7, with 7 bases identical to TRBD2. Germline V gene sequence: CDR1 SGHAT, CDR2 FQNNGV. The CDR3 is 13 residues long. J lost 3 bases, V lost 3 bases, and 2 bases had no gene match. The CDR3 sequence: CASSLGTNYEQYV. The CDR3 DNA reads TGTGCCAGCAGCTTGGGGACTAACTACGAGCAGTACGTC.

The chain carries TRBV7-9 and TRBJ2-1; 7 nucleotides match TRBD1. The germline gives CDR1 SEHNR, CDR2 FQNEAQ (reference sequence). Trimming cost V 4 bases and J 9 bases; bases outside gene matches: 18. This CDR3 has 17 amino acids. This CDR3 is CASSSTGEPAPTSEQFF. The CDR3, as DNA: TGTGCCAGCAGCTCAACAGGGGAACCAGCTCCTACAAGTGAGCAGTTCTTC.

The chain is built from TRBV28 and TRBJ2-1, with D maybe TRBD2 (5 bases). The CDR3 sequence is 17 residues long. Between the trimmed V and J ends, which lost 3 bases and 7 bases, there was a span of 22 bases. Per the germline V gene, CDR1 is MDHEN and CDR2 is SYDVKM. The DNA of the CDR3 is TGTGCCAGCAGTTTTTTTGGTGTATCGGGGAACCAGAATGAGCAGTTCTTC. This translates into CASSFFGVSGNQNEQFF.

The chain combines TRBV7-2 with TRBJ2-7, with TRBD1 identical over 9 bases. V lost 3 bases and J lost 3; bases outside the gene matches: 6. Looked up from germline, CDR1 is SGHTA and CDR2 is FQGNSA. CDR3 length: 15 amino acids. This chain's CDR3 is CASSFTGGFGYEQYV. As DNA, the CDR3 is TGTGCCAGCAGCTTTACAGGGGGCTTCGGCTACGAGCAGTACGTC.

The rearrangement uses TRBV7-8 and TRBJ1-2, with a tentative D call TRBD1 (6 bases). V gave up 4 bases and J gave up 6 bases, with 12 bases separating them. The CDR3 length is 13 residues. Germline lookup yields CDR1 SGHVS and CDR2 FQNEAQ. The CDR3 DNA follows: TGTGCCAGCAGCTCCGCAGGGGTTGATGGCTACACCTTC. Amino acid sequence: CASSSAGVDGYTF.

This rearrangement joins TRBV7-2 to TRBJ2-1; D is ambiguous. Per germline, CDR1 SGHTA and CDR2 FQGNSA. Trimming removed 5 bases from V and 0 bases from J, with 17 bases in between. CDR3 length: 17 residues. The CDR3: CASSPWGVGSSYNEQFF. In DNA, the CDR3 is TGTGCCAGCAGCCCATGGGGTGTAGGAAGCTCCTACAATGAGCAGTTCTTC.

J is TRBJ1-2 and V is TRBV9; D is perhaps TRBD1 (6 bases). The CDR3 consists of 15 residues. V lost 2 bases and J lost 2, with 13 bases in between. Germline V gives CDR1 SGDLS, CDR2 YYNGEE. CDR3 coding DNA: TGTGCCAGCAGCGTTACAGGGAACATGAACTATGGCTACACCTTC. Translating it yields CASSVTGNMNYGYTF.

This clone was recorded only once. The genes are TRBV6-5 and TRBJ2-3; TRBD1 agrees at 7 bases. This CDR3 is built from 14 residues. Germline CDR1 MNHEY, CDR2 SVGAGI. The junction had 8 bases not matched to a gene; V was cut back by 6 bases and J by 5 bases. The CDR3 is CASSRGTELDTQYF. The CDR3 DNA reads TGTGCCAGCAGCAGAGGGACAGAATTAGATACGCAGTATTTT.

This chain links TRBV5-4 with TRBJ1-1; possibly TRBD1 for D (5 bases). The V end was cut by 0 bases, the J end by 0 bases, with 18 bases between. This CDR3 contains 18 residues. Germline values: CDR1 SGHNT, CDR2 YYREEE (reference sequence). CDR3 sequence: CASSLGGLVGALNTEAFF. The DNA for the CDR3 is TGTGCCAGCAGCTTGGGGGGTTTGGTCGGGGCACTGAACACTGAAGCTTTCTTT.

This chain links TRBV19 with TRBJ2-5, with 7 nucleotides matching TRBD1. The CDR3 covers 15 residues. The V segment lost 7 bases and the J segment 2 bases; nucleotides outside the gene matches: 10. Germline CDR1 LNHDA, CDR2 SQIVND (reference sequence). The CDR3 region has the DNA TGTGCCAGTACACAGGGGTCAGGGGTACAAGAGACCCAGTACTTC. Amino acids: CASTQGSGVQETQYF.

The table lists this clone with a few counts. J is TRBJ2-7 and V is TRBV6-1; D gene unclear. Trimming took off 10 bases at V and 2 bases at J, with 0 bases between the two ends. CDR1 and CDR2 (germline): MNHNS, SASEGT. The CDR3 consists of 8 residues. This chain's CDR3 is CATYEQYF. The CDR3 DNA reads as TGTGCCACCTACGAGCAGTACTTC.

The chain is built from TRBV5-1 and TRBJ2-7; a weak D match, TRBD2 (5 bases). The germline gives CDR1 SGHRS, CDR2 YFSETQ. This CDR3 has 15 residues. Trimming shortened V by 4 bases and J by 1 base, and 15 bases separated the two germline ends. DNA for the CDR3: TGCGCCAGCAGCCTTTTTTTGGGGAGTTCCTACGAGCAGTACTTC. It codes for CASSLFLGSSYEQYF.

The table lists this clone with a count of one. The J gene is TRBJ2-7, the V gene TRBV6-5, with D possibly being TRBD1 or TRBD2 (5 bases each). The CDR3 has 16 residues. CDR1 and CDR2 from the germline V gene are MNHEY and SVGAGI. Trimming removed 2 bases at V and 5 bases at J, with 19 bases between. In DNA form, the CDR3 reads TGTGCCAGCAGTTACGCCCCCCCTACGAGGGGCCACGAGCAGTACTTC. The encoded protein is CASSYAPPTRGHEQYF.

CDR3 amino acids: CASSIGGEKLFF. For the CDR3, the DNA is TGTGCCAGTAGTATTGGGGGGGAAAAACTGTTTTTT. The rearrangement joins TRBV19 to TRBJ1-4; tentatively, D is TRBD1 (5 bases). The germline V gene encodes CDR1 LNHDA and CDR2 SQIVND (reference sequence). The CDR3 is 12 residues long. With 3 bases removed from V and 8 bases from J, the gap between germline ends came to 7 bases.

The chain couples TRBV15 to TRBJ2-3; D gene uncertain. CDR1 and CDR2 from the germline V gene are LNHNV and YYDKDF (reference sequence). The CDR3 consists of 15 residues. The ends were cut back, 1 base at V and 0 bases at J, with 8 bases in the middle. CDR3 loop: CATSRGWASTDTQYF. Here the CDR3 DNA reads TGTGCCACCAGCAGAGGGTGGGCTAGCACAGATACGCAGTATTTT.

This sequence joins TRBV6-1 and TRBJ1-6; D is possibly TRBD1 (5 bases). V lost 6 bases and J 8 bases, leaving 14 bases between the germline ends. The CDR3 runs 14 residues. The germline V gene has CDR1 MNHNS and CDR2 SASEGT. The CDR3 DNA is TGTGCCAGCAGGGGGAGGGGTACTGATTCACCCCTCCACTTT. It encodes CASRGRGTDSPLHF.